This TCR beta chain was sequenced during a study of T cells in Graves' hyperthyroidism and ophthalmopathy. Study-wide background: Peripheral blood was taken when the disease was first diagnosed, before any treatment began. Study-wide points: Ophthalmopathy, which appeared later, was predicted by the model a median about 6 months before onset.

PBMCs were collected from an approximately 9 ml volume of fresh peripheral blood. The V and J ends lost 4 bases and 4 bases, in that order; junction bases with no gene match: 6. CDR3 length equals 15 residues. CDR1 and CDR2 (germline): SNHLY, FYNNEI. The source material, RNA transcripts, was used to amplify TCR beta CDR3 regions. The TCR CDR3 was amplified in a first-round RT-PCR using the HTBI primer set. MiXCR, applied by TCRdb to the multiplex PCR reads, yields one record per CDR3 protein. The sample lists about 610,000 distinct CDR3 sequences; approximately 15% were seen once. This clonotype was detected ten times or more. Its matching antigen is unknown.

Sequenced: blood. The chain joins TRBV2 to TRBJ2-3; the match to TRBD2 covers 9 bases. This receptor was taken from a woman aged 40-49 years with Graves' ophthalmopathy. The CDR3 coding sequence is TGTGCCAGCAGTGTTTTAGCGGGAGTAGCAGATACGCAGTATTTT. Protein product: CASSVLAGVADTQYF.